The rows below give T cell receptor beta chains drawn from one sample of a study of tumor-infiltrating lymphocytes in primary liver carcinoma. From the multiplex PCR reads, TCRdb called clonotypes with MiXCR, one entry per CDR3 protein. Of almost 55,000 distinct CDR3 sequences listed, 70% to 85% are singletons. What was sequenced was liver tumor tissue from sampling region 2. The receptors were gathered from a man aged 35 to 55 with primary liver carcinoma and hepatitis B virus infection. The CDR3 runs from the conserved cysteine through the conserved F or W. The D gene is left open where the match is weak. Expanded clones get a size class; other rows say once, few or many, or leave the size out.

V: TRBV11-2
J: TRBJ2-1
size: .
D: TRBD2
CDR3: CASSSAAGGNEHSF
DNA: TGTGCCAGCAGCTCCGCTGCGGGGGGTAATGAGCACTCCTTC

V: TRBV4-1
J: TRBJ2-3
size: .
D: TRBD2
CDR3: CASNPSIGGSFVDTQYF
DNA: TGCGCCAGCAACCCGTCAATCGGCGGGAGTTTTGTAGATACGCAGTATTTT

V: TRBV5-1
J: TRBJ2-7
size: .
D: .
CDR3: CASTLTSGQAYEQYF
DNA: TGCGCCAGCACCTTGACTAGTGGGCAGGCCTACGAGCAGTACTTC

V: TRBV6-5
J: TRBJ2-6
size: .
D: TRBD1
CDR3: CASSLWTGMKAVVNVLTF
DNA: TGTGCCAGCAGTCTTTGGACAGGGATGAAAGCCGTGGTCAACGTCCTGACTTTC

V: TRBV4-2
J: TRBJ2-7
size: once
D: .
CDR3: CARNQESGLVLYF
DNA: TGTGCCAGGAACCAAGAGTCGGGACTCGTTCTATACTTC

V: TRBV11-2
J: TRBJ1-2
size: .
D: .
CDR3: CANGEMDTTYGYTF
DNA: TGTGCCAACGGAGAGATGGACACCACCTATGGCTACACCTTC

V: TRBV10-3
J: TRBJ2-2
size: .
D: .
CDR3: CAISIHRGLGELFF
DNA: TGTGCCATCAGTATACATAGGGGCCTCGGGGAGCTGTTTTTT

V: TRBV12-3/TRBV12-4
J: TRBJ2-7
size: .
D: .
CDR3: CASPKGHSYEQYF
DNA: TGTGCCAGCCCGAAGGGCCACTCCTACGAGCAATACTTC

V: TRBV11-2
J: TRBJ2-7
size: .
D: .
CDR3: CASSLDFRTPSSYELYF
DNA: TGTGCTAGCAGCTTAGACTTCAGGACACCCAGCTCCTACGAGCTGTATTTC

V: TRBV29-1
J: TRBJ2-1
size: .
D: TRBD1
CDR3: CIGLPGQGVDEQFF
DNA: TGCATCGGATTGCCGGGACAGGGGGTAGATGAGCAGTTTTTC